This record looks at one T cell receptor (beta chain) sequence and its context. This specimen comes from a study of a mutant IDH1 vaccine in newly diagnosed glioma. The germline CDR1 and CDR2 sequences are SGHRS and YFSETQ. V lost 5 bases and J lost 3; bases outside the gene matches: 18. The CDR3 length is 18 residues. Sequencing used immunoSEQ multiplex PCR; TCRdb keeps in-frame clones, though not all of them. The data hold under 65,000 clones, with approximately 80% observed a single time. Time point: baseline, week 1 (first vaccination visit). The treatment here: pre-vaccination baseline after standard-of-care therapy.

The source of this sequence is a man in his late teens or twenties with glioma. Sequencing used PBMCs, obtained from a glioma patient treated with radiotherapy, temozolomide or both. This rearrangement joins TRBV5-1 to TRBJ2-7; 9 bases map to TRBD2. The CDR3 spells CASRDIYRSGGLNYEQYF. In DNA, the CDR3 is TGCGCCAGCAGAGATATCTATCGTAGCGGGGGCCTAAACTACGAGCAGTACTTC.